This T cell receptor (beta chain) was identified in a study of identifying expanded T cells in peripheral blood. Notes on the study in general: Clone count variance between two-week samples rose with total template count.

Sequencing was performed with immunoSEQ multiplex PCR; in TCRdb, only in-frame clones are kept and a portion is missing. Here the sample spans some 97,000 clones, approximately 89% being singletons. As for this clone: The antigen remains undetermined.

Germline lookup yields CDR1 SGHRS and CDR2 YFSETQ. This CDR3 comprises 14 residues. V gave up 0 bases and J gave up 7 bases, with 10 bases separating them. This chain uses TRBV5-1 with TRBJ2-2; D is possibly TRBD2 (6 bases). The sample was blood. This clonotype was obtained from a person between 18 and 69 years old in good health. CDR3 nucleotides: TGCGCCAGCAGCTTGGGCGGGGCTGGCGGGGAGCTGTTTTTT. Residues: CASSLGGAGGELFF.